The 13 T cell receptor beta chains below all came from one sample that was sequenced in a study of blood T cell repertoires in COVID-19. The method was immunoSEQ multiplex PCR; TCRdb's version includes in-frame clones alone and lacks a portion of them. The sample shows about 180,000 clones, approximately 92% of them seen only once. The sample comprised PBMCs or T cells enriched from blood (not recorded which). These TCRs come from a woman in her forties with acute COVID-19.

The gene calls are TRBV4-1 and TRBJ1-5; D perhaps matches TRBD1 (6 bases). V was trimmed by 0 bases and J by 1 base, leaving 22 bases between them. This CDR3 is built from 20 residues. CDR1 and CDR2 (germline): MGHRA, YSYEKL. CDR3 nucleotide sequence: TGCGCCAGCAGCCAAGAATCCCCCAAGATTGCAAGGGGGAGCAATCAGCCCCAGCATTTT. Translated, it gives CASSQESPKIARGSNQPQHF.

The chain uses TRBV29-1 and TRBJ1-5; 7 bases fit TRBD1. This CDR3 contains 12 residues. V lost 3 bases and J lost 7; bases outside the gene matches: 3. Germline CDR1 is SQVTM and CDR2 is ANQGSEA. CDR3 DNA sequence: TGCAGCGTTGACGGACAGGTACAGCCCCAGCATTTT. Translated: CSVDGQVQPQHF.

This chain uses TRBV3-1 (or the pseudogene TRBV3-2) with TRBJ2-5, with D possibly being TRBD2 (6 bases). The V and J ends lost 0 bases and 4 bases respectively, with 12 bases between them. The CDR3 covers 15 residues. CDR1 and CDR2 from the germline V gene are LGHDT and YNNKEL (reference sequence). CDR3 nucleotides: TGTGCCAGCAGCCAAGACGGGGGACCGCGAGAGACCCAGTACTTC. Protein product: CASSQDGGPRETQYF.

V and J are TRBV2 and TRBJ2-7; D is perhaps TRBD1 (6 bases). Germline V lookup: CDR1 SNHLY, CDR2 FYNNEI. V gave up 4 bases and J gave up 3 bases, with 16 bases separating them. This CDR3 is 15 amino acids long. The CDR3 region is CASSVPRQDRYEQYF. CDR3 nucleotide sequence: TGTGCCAGCAGTGTACCTCGACAGGATCGCTACGAGCAGTACTTC. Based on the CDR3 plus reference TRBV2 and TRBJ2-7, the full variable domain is EPEVTQTPSHQVTQMGQEVILRCVPISNHLYFYWYRQILGQKVEFLVSFYNNEISEKSEIFDDQFSVERPDGSNFTLKIRSTKLEDSAMYFCASSVPRQDRYEQYFGPGTRLTVT.

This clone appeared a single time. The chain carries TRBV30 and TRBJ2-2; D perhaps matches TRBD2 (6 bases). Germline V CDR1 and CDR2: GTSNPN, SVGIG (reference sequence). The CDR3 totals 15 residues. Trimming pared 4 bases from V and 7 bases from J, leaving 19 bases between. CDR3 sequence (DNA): TGTGCCTGGACGGTGGCTAGCGAGGGTGGCGGGGAGCTGTTTTTT. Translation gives CAWTVASEGGGELFF.

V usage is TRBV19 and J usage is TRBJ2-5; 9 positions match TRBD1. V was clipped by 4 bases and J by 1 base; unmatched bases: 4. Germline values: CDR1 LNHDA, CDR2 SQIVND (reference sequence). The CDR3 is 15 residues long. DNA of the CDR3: TGTGCCAGTAGTACTCCGGGACAGGGCCAAGAGACCCAGTACTTC. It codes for CASSTPGQGQETQYF.

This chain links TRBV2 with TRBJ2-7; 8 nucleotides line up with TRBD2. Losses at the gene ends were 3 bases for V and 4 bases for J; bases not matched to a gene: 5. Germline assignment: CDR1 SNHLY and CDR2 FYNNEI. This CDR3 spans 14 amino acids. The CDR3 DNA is TGTGCCAGCAGTGAGACGGGGGGGTGGTACGAGCAGTACTTC. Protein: CASSETGGWYEQYF. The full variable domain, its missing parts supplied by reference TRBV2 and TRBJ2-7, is EPEVTQTPSHQVTQMGQEVILRCVPISNHLYFYWYRQILGQKVEFLVSFYNNEISEKSEIFDDQFSVERPDGSNFTLKIRSTKLEDSAMYFCASSETGGWYEQYFGPGTRLTVT.

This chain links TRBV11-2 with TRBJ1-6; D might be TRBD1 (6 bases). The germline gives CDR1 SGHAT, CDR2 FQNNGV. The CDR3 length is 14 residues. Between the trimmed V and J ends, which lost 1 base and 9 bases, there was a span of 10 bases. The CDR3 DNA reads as TGTGCCAGCAGCTTAGCTGGGGGCAGTTCACCCCTCCACTTT. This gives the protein CASSLAGGSSPLHF.

The CDR3 loop is CASSLDGSDEQYF. CDR3 nucleotides: TGTGCCAGCAGCTTAGACGGGAGCGACGAGCAGTACTTC. This chain joins TRBV7-9 and TRBJ2-7; possible D gene TRBD2, 6 bases. Germline loops: CDR1 SEHNR, CDR2 FQNEAQ (reference sequence). Trimming shortened V by 1 base and J by 5 bases, and 9 bases separated the two germline ends. The CDR3 is 13 residues long.

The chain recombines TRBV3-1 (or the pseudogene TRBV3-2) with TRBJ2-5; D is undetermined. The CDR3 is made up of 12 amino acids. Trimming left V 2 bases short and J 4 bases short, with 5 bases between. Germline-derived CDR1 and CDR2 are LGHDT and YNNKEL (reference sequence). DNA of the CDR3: TGTGCCAGCAGCCAACACGGAGAGACCCAGTACTTC. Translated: CASSQHGETQYF.

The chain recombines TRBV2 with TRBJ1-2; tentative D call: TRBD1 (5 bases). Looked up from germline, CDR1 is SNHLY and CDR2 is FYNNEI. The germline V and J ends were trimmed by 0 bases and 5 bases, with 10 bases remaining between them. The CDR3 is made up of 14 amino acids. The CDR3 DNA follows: TGTGCCAGCAGTGAAGCGCCGGGGGGATATGGCTACACCTTC. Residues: CASSEAPGGYGYTF.

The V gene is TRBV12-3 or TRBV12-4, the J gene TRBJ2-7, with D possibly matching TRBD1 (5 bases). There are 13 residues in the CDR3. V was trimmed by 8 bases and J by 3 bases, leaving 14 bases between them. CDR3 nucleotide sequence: TGTGCCAGCCGACAGACACCCCGCTACGAGCAGTACTTC. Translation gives CASRQTPRYEQYF.

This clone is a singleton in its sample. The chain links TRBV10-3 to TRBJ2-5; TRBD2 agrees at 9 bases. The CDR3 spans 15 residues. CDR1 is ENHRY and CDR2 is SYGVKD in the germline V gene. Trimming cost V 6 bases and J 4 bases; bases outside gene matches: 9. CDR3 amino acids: CAISPGTAGGETQYF. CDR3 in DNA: TGTGCCATCAGCCCCGGGACAGCGGGGGGAGAGACCCAGTACTTC.